The 8 T cell receptor beta chains below were found in one sample sequenced in a study of human T cells and chemical hapten exposure. Specified time point: patch test 2, 6 weeks after DPC sensitization. Indicated treatment: therapeutic diphenylcyclopropenone sensitization with weekly scalp DPC. One entry per CDR3 protein results from TCRdb running MiXCR on the RACE reads. The profile covers 73,000 or so distinct CDR3 sequences, with around 7.9% appearing a single time and roughly 3.8% taken by the ten largest. This sample comprised whole blood, obtained in connection with sensitization to the hapten diphenylcyclopropenone (DPC). These receptors were obtained from a woman aged 45-65 years with alopecia areata. Some clones in this sample may be carry-over from other donors' samples.

This clonotype was found many times. This chain joins TRBV12-3 or TRBV12-4 and TRBJ1-3; D is possibly TRBD1 (5 bases). V lost 3 bases and J 2 bases, leaving 8 bases between the germline ends. This CDR3 has 14 residues. The CDR3 is CASSFQGAGNTIYF. Written as DNA, the CDR3 is TGTGCCAGCAGTTTCCAGGGTGCTGGAAACACCATATATTTT.

This clonotype was recorded a few times. This chain uses TRBV19 with TRBJ2-3; D not certain. V dropped 8 bases and J dropped 4 bases, with 16 bases sitting between them. Germline CDR1 reads LNHDA; CDR2 reads SQIVND (reference sequence). The CDR3 consists of 14 residues. The CDR3 loop reads CASLDWRAADTQYF. DNA for the CDR3: TGTGCCAGTCTCGATTGGCGTGCCGCAGATACGCAGTATTTT.

In the case of this clonotype: A read error may be the cause here, since a much bigger clone is one base away. This likely comes from a read error, as the CDR3 has no conserved phenylalanine or tryptophan at its end. The J gene is TRBJ2-3, the V gene TRBV7-6; D is ambiguous. V lost 5 bases and J 6 bases, leaving 9 bases between the germline ends. The CDR3 consists of 12 residues. CDR1 is SGHVS, CDR2 FNYEAQ, per germline. As DNA, the CDR3 is TGTGCCAGCAGCCCGGATGGTGATACGCAGTATATT. This translates into CASSPDGDTQYI.

The gene calls are TRBV7-3 and TRBJ1-1, with unresolved D. The CDR3 length is 13 residues. V was pared by 5 bases and J by 1 base, with 8 bases between. The germline gives CDR1 SGHTA, CDR2 FQGTGA. CDR3 protein: CASSLFPNTEAFF. For the CDR3, the DNA is TGTGCCAGCAGCCTTTTTCCGAACACTGAAGCTTTCTTT.

The sample holds a few counts of this clonotype. V and J are TRBV5-1 and TRBJ1-6; TRBD1 is a possible D gene (5 bases). Trimming left V 6 bases short and J 0 bases short, with 16 bases between. The germline V gene encodes CDR1 SGHRS and CDR2 YFSETQ. The CDR3 has 17 amino acids. The CDR3: CASTRDGESSYNSPLHF. As DNA, the CDR3 is TGCGCCAGCACCAGGGACGGCGAAAGCTCCTATAATTCACCCCTCCACTTT.

This clonotype turned up a few times. The chain links TRBV9 to TRBJ1-6; D ambiguous. With 4 bases removed from V and 9 bases from J, the gap between germline ends came to 8 bases. Per germline, CDR1 SGDLS and CDR2 YYNGEE. The CDR3 totals 12 residues. The CDR3 reads CASSSQTSPLHF. The CDR3 DNA is TGTGCCAGCAGCTCCCAAACTTCACCCCTCCACTTT.

In this sample, this clonotype turned up many times. CDR3 in DNA: TGTGCCAGCAGTTTAGTAGGTCAGCCCCAGCATTTT. Its protein product is CASSLVGQPQHF. This chain joins TRBV12-3 or TRBV12-4 and TRBJ1-5; D is uncertain. This CDR3 spans 12 amino acids. The germline V and J ends were trimmed by 1 base and 6 bases, with 4 bases remaining between them.

This clonotype was recorded at least ten times. This rearrangement joins TRBV29-1 to TRBJ1-1, with D unresolved. The germline V gene has CDR1 SQVTM and CDR2 ANQGSEA. This CDR3 spans 13 amino acids. V was trimmed by 5 bases and J by 4 bases, leaving 14 bases between them. DNA of the CDR3: TGCAGCGTTAAATTTGAGTACCCCACTGAAGCTTTCTTT. Translation gives CSVKFEYPTEAFF.